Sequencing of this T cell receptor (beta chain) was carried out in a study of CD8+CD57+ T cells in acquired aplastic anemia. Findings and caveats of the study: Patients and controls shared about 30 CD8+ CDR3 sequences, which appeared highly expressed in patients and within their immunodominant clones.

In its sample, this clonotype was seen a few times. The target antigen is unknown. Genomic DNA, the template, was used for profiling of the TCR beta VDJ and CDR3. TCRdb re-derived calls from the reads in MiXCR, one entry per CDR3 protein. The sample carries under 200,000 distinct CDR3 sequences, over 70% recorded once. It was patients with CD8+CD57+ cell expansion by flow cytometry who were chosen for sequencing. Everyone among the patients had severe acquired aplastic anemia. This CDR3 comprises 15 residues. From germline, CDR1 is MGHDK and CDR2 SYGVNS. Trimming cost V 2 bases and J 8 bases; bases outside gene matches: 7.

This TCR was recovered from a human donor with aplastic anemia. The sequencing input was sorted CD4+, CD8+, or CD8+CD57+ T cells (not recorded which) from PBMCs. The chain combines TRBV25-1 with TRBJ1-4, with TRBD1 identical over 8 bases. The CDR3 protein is CASSEPDREGEKLFF. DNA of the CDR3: TGTGCCAGCAGTGAACCGGACAGGGAGGGCGAAAAACTGTTTTTT.